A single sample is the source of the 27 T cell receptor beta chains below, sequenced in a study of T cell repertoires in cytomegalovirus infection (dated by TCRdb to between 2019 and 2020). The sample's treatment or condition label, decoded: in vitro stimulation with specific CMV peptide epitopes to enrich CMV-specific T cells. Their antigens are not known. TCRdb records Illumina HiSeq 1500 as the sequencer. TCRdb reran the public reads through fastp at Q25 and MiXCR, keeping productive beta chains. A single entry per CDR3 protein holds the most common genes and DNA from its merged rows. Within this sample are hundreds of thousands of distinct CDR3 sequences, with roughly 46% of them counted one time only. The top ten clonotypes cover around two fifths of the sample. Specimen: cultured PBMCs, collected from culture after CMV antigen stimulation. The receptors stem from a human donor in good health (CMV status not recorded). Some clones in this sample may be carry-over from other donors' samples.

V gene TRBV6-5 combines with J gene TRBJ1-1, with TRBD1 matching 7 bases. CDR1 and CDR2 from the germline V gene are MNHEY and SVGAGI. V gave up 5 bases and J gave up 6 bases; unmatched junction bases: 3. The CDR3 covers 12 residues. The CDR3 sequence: CASSNRGAEAFF. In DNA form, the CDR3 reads TGTGCCAGCAGTAACAGGGGAGCTGAAGCTTTCTTT.

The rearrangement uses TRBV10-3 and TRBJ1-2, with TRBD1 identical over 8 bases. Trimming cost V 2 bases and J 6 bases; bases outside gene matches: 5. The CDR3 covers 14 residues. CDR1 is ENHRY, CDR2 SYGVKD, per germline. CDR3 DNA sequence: TGTGCCATCAGTGAGGGGGACAGGCCAAATGGCTACACCTTC. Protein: CAISEGDRPNGYTF.

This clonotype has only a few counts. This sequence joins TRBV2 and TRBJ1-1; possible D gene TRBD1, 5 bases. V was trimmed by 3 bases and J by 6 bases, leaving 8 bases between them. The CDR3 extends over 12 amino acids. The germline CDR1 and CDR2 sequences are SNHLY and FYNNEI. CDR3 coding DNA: TGTGCCAGCAGTGAGGAGGGGCCTGAAGCTTTCTTT. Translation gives CASSEEGPEAFF.

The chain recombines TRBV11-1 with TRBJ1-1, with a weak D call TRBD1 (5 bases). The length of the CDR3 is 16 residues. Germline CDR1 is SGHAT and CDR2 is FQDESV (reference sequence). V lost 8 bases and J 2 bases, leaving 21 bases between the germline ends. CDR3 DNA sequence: TGTGCCAGCCTCCGCGGGGCCAATCGGGGAAACACTGAAGCTTTCTTT. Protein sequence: CASLRGANRGNTEAFF.

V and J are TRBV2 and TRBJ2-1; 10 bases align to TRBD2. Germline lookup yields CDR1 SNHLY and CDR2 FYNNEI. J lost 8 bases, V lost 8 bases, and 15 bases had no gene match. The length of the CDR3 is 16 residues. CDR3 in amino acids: CASGLTAGGPIDEQFF. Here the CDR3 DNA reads TGTGCCAGCGGACTAACAGCGGGGGGGCCGATAGATGAGCAGTTCTTC.

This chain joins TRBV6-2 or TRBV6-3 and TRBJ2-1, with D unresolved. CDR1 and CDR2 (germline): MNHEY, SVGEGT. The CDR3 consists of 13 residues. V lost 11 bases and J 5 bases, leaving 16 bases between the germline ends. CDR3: CAPPAGENNEQFF. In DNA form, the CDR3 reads TGTGCCCCCCCCGCTGGGGAAAACAATGAGCAGTTCTTC.

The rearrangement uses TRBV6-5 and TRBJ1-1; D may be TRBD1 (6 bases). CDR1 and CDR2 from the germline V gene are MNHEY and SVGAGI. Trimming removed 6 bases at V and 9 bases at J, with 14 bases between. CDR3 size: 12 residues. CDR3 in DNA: TGTGCCAGCAGACAGGGTCGATTTCAAGCTTTCTTT. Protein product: CASRQGRFQAFF.

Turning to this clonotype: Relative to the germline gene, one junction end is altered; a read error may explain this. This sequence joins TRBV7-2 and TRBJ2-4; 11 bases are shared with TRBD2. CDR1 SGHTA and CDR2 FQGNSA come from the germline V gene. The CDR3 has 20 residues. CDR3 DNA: TGTGCCAGCAGCTTAGTTCGGTTGTCTAGCGGGAGGTATGGCAAAGACATTCAGTACTTC. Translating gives CASSLVRLSSGRYGKDIQYF.

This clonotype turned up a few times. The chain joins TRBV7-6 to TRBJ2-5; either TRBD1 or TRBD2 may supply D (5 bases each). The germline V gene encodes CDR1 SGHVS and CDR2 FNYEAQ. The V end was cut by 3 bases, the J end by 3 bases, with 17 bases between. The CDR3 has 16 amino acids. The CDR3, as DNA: TGTGCCAGCAGCTTCCTCGGGGACGGGAAGGAAGAGACCCAGTACTTC. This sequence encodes CASSFLGDGKEETQYF. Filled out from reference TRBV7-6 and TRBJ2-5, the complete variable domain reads GAGVSQSPRYKVTKRGQDVALRCDPISGHVSLYWYRQALGQGPEFLTYFNYEAQQDKSGLPNDRFSAERPEGSISTLTIQRTEQRDSAMYRCASSFLGDGKEETQYFGPGTRLLVL.

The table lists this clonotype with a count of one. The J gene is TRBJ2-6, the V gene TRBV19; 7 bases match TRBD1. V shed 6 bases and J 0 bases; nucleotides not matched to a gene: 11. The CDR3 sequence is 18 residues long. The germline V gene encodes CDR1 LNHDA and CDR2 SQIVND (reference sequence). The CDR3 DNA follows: TGTGCCAGTAGGACAGGGATCTCTTATCGCTCTGGGGCCAACGTCCTGACTTTC. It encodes CASRTGISYRSGANVLTF. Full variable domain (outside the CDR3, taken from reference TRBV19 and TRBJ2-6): DGGITQSPKYLFRKEGQNVTLSCEQNLNHDAMYWYRQDPGQGLRLIYYSQIVNDFQKGDIAEGYSVSREKKESFPLTVTSAQKNPTAFYLCASRTGISYRSGANVLTFGAGSRLTVL.

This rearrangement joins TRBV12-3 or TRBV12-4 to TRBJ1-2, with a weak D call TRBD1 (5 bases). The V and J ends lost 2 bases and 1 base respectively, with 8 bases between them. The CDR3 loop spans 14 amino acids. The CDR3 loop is CASSLWQGNYGYTF. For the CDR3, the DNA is TGTGCCAGCAGTTTATGGCAGGGTAACTATGGCTACACCTTC.

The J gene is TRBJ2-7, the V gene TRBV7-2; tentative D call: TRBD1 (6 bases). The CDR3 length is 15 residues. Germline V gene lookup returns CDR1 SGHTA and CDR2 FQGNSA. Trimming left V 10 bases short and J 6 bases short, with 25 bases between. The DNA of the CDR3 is TGTGCCACCAGAAGCAGGCGGCAGGGGTTTGGCGAGCAGTACTTC. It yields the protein CATRSRRQGFGEQYF. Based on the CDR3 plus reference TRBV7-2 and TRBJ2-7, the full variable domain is GAGVSQSPSNKVTEKGKDVELRCDPISGHTALYWYRQSLGQGLEFLIYFQGNSAPDKSGLPSDRFSAERTGGSVSTLTIQRTQQEDSAVYLCATRSRRQGFGEQYFGPGTRLTVT.

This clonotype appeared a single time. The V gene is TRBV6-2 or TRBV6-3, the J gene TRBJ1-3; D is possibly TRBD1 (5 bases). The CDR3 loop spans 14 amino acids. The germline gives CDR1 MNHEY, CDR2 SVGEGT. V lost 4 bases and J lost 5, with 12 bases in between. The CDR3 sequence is CASSSPDTRNTIYF. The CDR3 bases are TGTGCCAGCAGTTCCCCGGACACCCGAAACACCATATATTTT.

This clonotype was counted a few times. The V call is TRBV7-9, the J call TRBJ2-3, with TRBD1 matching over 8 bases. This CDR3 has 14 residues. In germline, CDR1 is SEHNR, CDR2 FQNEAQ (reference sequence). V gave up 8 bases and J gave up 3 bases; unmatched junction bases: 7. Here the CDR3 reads CASQTGGWTDTQYF. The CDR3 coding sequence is TGTGCCAGCCAAACAGGGGGTTGGACAGATACGCAGTATTTT.

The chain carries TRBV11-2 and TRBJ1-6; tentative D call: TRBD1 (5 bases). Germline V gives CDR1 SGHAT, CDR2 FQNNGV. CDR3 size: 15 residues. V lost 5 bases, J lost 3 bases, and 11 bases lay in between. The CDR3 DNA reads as TGTGCCAGCAGCCCTGACAGTTACTATAATTCACCCCTCCACTTT. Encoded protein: CASSPDSYYNSPLHF.

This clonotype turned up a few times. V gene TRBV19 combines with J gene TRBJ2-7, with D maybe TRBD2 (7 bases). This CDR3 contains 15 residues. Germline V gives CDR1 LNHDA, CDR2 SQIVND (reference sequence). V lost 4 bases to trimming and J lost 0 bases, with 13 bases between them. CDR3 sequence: CASSTRGGASYEQYF. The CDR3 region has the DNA TGTGCCAGTAGTACCCGAGGGGGGGCCTCCTACGAGCAGTACTTC.

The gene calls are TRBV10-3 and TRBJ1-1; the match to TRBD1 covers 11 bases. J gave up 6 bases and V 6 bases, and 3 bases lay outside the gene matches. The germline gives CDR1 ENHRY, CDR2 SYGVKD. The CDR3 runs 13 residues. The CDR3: CAIRGQGEAEAFF. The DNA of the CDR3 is TGTGCCATCAGGGGACAGGGGGAGGCTGAAGCTTTCTTT.

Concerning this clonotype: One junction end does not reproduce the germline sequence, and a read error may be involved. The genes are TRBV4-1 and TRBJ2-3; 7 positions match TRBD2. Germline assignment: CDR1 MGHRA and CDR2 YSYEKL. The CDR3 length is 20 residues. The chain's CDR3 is CASSQDTATARLANTDTQYF. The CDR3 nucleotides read TGTGCCAGCAGCCAAGATACTGCGACCGCAAGACTAGCCAACACAGATACGCAGTATTTT.

CDR3 coding DNA: TGTGCCAGCAGTCCTAGGCTGGGCGAGCAGTACTTC. Its protein is CASSPRLGEQYF. V is TRBV6-5 and J is TRBJ2-7, with D uncertain. Trimming removed 5 bases from V and 6 bases from J, with 11 bases in between. Germline CDR1 and CDR2: MNHEY and SVGAGI. This CDR3 has 12 residues.

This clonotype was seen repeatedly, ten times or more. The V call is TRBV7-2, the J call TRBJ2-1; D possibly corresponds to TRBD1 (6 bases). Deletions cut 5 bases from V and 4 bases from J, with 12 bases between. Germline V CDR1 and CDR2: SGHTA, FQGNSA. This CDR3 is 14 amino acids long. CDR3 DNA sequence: TGTGCCAGCAGCATGGACAGAAGTTACAATGAGCAGTTCTTC. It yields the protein CASSMDRSYNEQFF.

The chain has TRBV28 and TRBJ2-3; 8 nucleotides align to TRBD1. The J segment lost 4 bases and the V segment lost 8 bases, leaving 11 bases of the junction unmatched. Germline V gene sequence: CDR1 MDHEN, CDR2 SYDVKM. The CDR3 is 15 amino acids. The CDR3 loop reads CASGDRGGVSDTQYF. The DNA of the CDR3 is TGTGCCAGCGGTGACAGGGGTGGGGTGTCAGATACGCAGTATTTT. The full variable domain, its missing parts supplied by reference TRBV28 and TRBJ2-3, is DVKVTQSSRYLVKRTGEKVFLECVQDMDHENMFWYRQDPGLGLRLIYFSYDVKMKEKGDIPEGYSVSREKKERFSLILESASTNQTSMYLCASGDRGGVSDTQYFGPGTRLTVL.

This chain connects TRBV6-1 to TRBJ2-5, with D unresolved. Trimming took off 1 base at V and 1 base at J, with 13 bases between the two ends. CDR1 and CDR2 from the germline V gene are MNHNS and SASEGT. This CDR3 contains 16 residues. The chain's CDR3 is CASSEGLGIGQETQYF. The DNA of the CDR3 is TGTGCCAGCAGTGAAGGTCTAGGGATTGGCCAAGAGACCCAGTACTTC.

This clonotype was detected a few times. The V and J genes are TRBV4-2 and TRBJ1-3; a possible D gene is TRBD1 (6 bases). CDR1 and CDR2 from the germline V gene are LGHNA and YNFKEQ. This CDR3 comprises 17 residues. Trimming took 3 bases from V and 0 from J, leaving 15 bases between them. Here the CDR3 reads CASSHKQGTNSGNTIYF. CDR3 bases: TGTGCCAGCAGCCATAAACAGGGAACCAACTCTGGAAACACCATATATTTT.

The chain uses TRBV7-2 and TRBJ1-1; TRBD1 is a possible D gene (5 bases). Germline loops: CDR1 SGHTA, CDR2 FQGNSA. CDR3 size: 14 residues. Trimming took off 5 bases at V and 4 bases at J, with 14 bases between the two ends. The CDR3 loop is CASSVDRLATEAFF. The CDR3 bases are TGTGCCAGCAGCGTCGACAGACTGGCCACTGAAGCTTTCTTT. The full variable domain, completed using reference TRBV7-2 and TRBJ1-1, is GAGVSQSPSNKVTEKGKDVELRCDPISGHTALYWYRQSLGQGLEFLIYFQGNSAPDKSGLPSDRFSAERTGGSVSTLTIQRTQQEDSAVYLCASSVDRLATEAFFGQGTRLTVV.

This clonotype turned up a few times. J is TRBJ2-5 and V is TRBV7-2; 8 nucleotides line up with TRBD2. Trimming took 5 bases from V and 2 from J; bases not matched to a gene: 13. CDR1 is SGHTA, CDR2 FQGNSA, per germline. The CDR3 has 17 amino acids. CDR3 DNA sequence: TGTGCCAGCAGCCAGTACTCACTAGCGGCACTACAAGAGACCCAGTACTTC. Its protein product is CASSQYSLAALQETQYF.

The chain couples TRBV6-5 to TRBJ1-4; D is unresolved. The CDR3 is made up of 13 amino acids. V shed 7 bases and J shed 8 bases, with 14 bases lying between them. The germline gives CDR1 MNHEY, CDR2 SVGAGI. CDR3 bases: TGTGCCAGCAAGCCCACCTTAAGCGAAAAACTGTTTTTT. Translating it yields CASKPTLSEKLFF.

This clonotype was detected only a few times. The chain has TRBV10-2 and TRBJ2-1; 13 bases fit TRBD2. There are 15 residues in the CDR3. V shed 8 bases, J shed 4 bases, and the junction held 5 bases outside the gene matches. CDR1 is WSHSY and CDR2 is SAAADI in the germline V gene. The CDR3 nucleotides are TGCGCCAGCCGCGGACTAGCGGGAGTGTACAATGAGCAGTTCTTC. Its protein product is CASRGLAGVYNEQFF.